The T cell receptor beta chain described here comes from a study of tumour-infiltrating T cells in Burkitt lymphoma. Across the whole study: The Burkitt lymphoma cohort spanned all epidemiological subtypes.

Concerning this clone itself: Its antigen is not identified.

Germline V gene sequence: CDR1 SGHAT, CDR2 FQDESV (reference sequence). V lost 3 bases and J lost 1, with 13 bases in between. The length of the CDR3 is 17 residues. Clones were read by immunoSEQ multiplex PCR, and TCRdb kept only the in-frame ones, dropping some. The sample includes tens of thousands of clones, around 32% seen only once; the top ten take around 3%. Overall study findings and caveats: Several public clonotypes recurred in numerous Burkitt lymphoma patients.

The sample comprised tumor tissue. J is TRBJ2-6 and V is TRBV11-1, with D possibly matching TRBD1 (5 bases). The sequence derives from a human donor with Burkitt lymphoma. The CDR3 DNA reads TGTGCCAGCAGCTTGGGGCCCCAGGGTTCTGGGGCCAACGTCCTGACTTTC. It is translated as CASSLGPQGSGANVLTF. The whole variable domain, filled in from reference TRBV11-1 and TRBJ2-6, reads EAEVAQSPRYKITEKSQAVAFWCDPISGHATLYWYRQILGQGPELLVQFQDESVVDDSQLPKDRFSAERLKGVDSTLKIQPAELGDSAMYLCASSLGPQGSGANVLTFGAGSRLTVL.